This T cell receptor (beta chain) originates from a study of vaccination effects on CD4 cells after COVID-19. Concerning this clone itself: Its target is not known.

With 10 to 11 days of culture completed, CD4+ T cells were isolated. Participants were given two doses of BNT162b2 or mRNA-1273 vaccine. Clones were sequenced by immunoSEQ multiplex PCR, and TCRdb holds only the in-frame ones, with some missing. This table has under 55,000 clones, 55% to 75% appearing once. Germline loops: CDR1 SGHTA, CDR2 FQGNSA. This CDR3 has 15 amino acids. The V end lost 2 bases, the J end lost 0 bases, and 8 bases lay between the germline ends. The chain combines TRBV7-2 with TRBJ2-1, with unresolved D. This sample comprised CD4+ T cells from PBMCs cultured without peptide, obtained after COVID-19 vaccination. The clonotype comes from a human donor who received a COVID-19 vaccine. CDR3 sequence (DNA): TGTGCCAGCAGCTTAAGACCCAGCTCCTACAATGAGCAGTTCTTC. This sequence encodes CASSLRPSSYNEQFF.